This entry is about one TCR beta chain. Its antigen remains unidentified. Some clones are missing from TCRdb's copy, which holds only in-frame ones; the method was immunoSEQ multiplex PCR. The data show around 80,000 clones, roughly 82% seen once. The data were taken from a study of T cell responses to AZD1222 COVID-19 vaccine. Study at large: Analysis merged second doses at about 4 or about 12 weeks. The study's findings and limits: The study sampled repertoires only after the peak T cell response. At study baseline, merely five or six AZD1222 recipients were seropositive.

V lost 2 bases to trimming and J lost 2 bases; unmatched junction nucleotides: 1. Per the germline V gene, CDR1 is MNHEY and CDR2 is SVGAGI. This CDR3 comprises 14 residues. This chain links TRBV6-5 with TRBJ1-2, with 8 bases identical to TRBD1. The sequenced sample was peripheral blood, obtained on day 0 of AZD1222 vaccination. This clonotype originated in an adult in good health. In nucleotides, the CDR3 is TGTGCCAGCAGTTACGGGACAGGAAACTATGGCTACACCTTC. Its protein product is CASSYGTGNYGYTF.